This T cell receptor (beta chain) stems from a study of T cell responses to AZD1222 COVID-19 vaccine. Study in general: Researchers grouped second doses given at about 4 or about 12 weeks into one pool. Study-level results: Without day 14 samples, only post-peak T cell repertoires were studied. Only a handful of AZD1222 recipients were seropositive at baseline. Two AZD1222 doses significantly raised spike-specific TCR breadth and depth over controls.

Produced via immunoSEQ multiplex PCR; TCRdb's table is partial and in-frame only. In the table there are more than 100,000 clones, 92% of which are singletons. For this clone: As yet, its antigen is unknown.

There are 16 residues in the CDR3. The germline V gene has CDR1 SGDLS and CDR2 YYNGEE. Unmatched junction bases numbered 9, after V lost 3 bases and J lost 3 bases. The sequences come from peripheral blood, collected on day 0 of AZD1222 vaccination. V usage is TRBV9 and J usage is TRBJ2-3; 8 bases map to TRBD2. This sequence originates from an adult in good health. The CDR3 DNA follows: TGTGCCAGCAGCGCCACTAGCGGCACGATGACAGATACGCAGTATTTT. Protein sequence: CASSATSGTMTDTQYF.